Listed below are T cell receptor beta chains from one sample, sequenced in a study of blood T cell repertoires in COVID-19. The data were produced by immunoSEQ multiplex PCR, yet TCRdb's version contains in-frame clones alone and is incomplete. Of 200,000 to 250,000 clones listed, roughly 80% were seen once; the top ten hold 3.4%. Material: peripheral blood. Receptors were obtained from a woman younger than 35 with acute or convalescent COVID-19. The CDR3 runs from the conserved cysteine through the conserved F or W. The order of the fields is clone size, D gene, V gene, J gene, CDR3 DNA, CDR3 protein. The D gene is left open where the match is weak. Rows may omit the clone size; those that give it use once, few, many or a size class.

NA	NA	TRBV6-5	TRBJ2-1	TGTGCCACCGCGTTGGGGGGGGCAGGGCGGAATGAGCAGTTCTTC	CATALGGAGRNEQFF
NA	NA	TRBV30	TRBJ1-5	TGTGCCTGGAGTGTAAAGGGACTGGACAATCAGCCCCAGCATTTT	CAWSVKGLDNQPQHF
NA	TRBD1	TRBV6-1	TRBJ2-7	TGTGCCGCCGGGACAGGGGTGTACGAGCAGTACTTC	CAAGTGVYEQYF
NA	NA	TRBV9	TRBJ2-3	TGTGCCAGCAGCGTACAGGGGGGCAGCACAGATACGCAGTATTTT	CASSVQGGSTDTQYF
NA	NA	TRBV19	TRBJ2-5	TGTGCCAGTAGTATGTGGGGGCCAGAGACCCAGTACTTC	CASSMWGPETQYF
NA	TRBD2	TRBV6-2/TRBV6-3	TRBJ2-1	TGTGCCAGCAGTTCCACAGGGACTAGCGGGTTTGTTGAGCAGTTCTTC	CASSSTGTSGFVEQFF
NA	NA	TRBV5-4	TRBJ1-1	TGTGCCAGCAGCTTCGGGTCGGGGACTGAAGCTTTCTTT	CASSFGSGTEAFF
NA	NA	TRBV2	TRBJ2-7	TGTGCCAGCAGTGAAGCGCTGGGACTCACGAGCTCCTACGAGCAGTACTTC	CASSEALGLTSSYEQYF
NA	NA	TRBV18	TRBJ2-7	TGTGCCAGCTCACCAATATCCGTTGGCACAGGATCCTACGAGCAGTACTTC	CASSPISVGTGSYEQYF
NA	TRBD1	TRBV7-2	TRBJ1-1	TGTGCCAGCAGCCCACAGGGGTCGGTGAACACTGAAGCTTTCTTT	CASSPQGSVNTEAFF
NA	NA	TRBV7-6	TRBJ2-3	TGTGCCAGCAGCTCGAGGCAGGGAAATCAAGACCTAGATACGCAGTATTTT	CASSSRQGNQDLDTQYF
once	NA	TRBV7-9	TRBJ1-2	TGTGCCAGCAGCTTAGCGCGAGAATTAAACTGGCGGAGCGAAAGAGGCTACACCTTC	CASSLARELNWRSERGYTF
NA	TRBD2	TRBV7-9	TRBJ2-5	TGTGCCAGCAGCTCCGTCGGGACTAGCGGGGAGACCCAGTACTTC	CASSSVGTSGETQYF
once	NA	TRBV28	TRBJ1-5	TGTGCCAGCAACAGGGCCCAGATCAGTTCCAAGGGGCAGCCCCAGCATTTT	CASNRAQISSKGQPQHF
few	NA	TRBV29-1	TRBJ2-3	TGCAGCGTTGAGGGCAGGGGGGTAGATACGCAGTATTTT	CSVEGRGVDTQYF
few	NA	TRBV30	TRBJ1-4	TGTGCCTGGACCCCTGGGGGGTGGGTCACAACTAATGAAAAACTGTTTTTT	CAWTPGGWVTTNEKLFF
NA	NA	TRBV30	TRBJ2-2	TGTGCCTGGAGTGACTGGAACACCGGGGAGCTGTTTTTT	CAWSDWNTGELFF
NA	NA	TRBV6-5	TRBJ1-1	TGTGCCAGCAGGAAGCTGAACACTGAAGCTTTCTTT	CASRKLNTEAFF
NA	TRBD2	TRBV27	TRBJ2-1	TGTGCCAGCGCGACTAGCGGTTACAATGAGCAGTTCTTC	CASATSGYNEQFF
NA	NA	TRBV20-1	TRBJ1-1	TGCAGTGCTAGTGGCAGTCCGAACACTGAAGCTTTCTTT	CSASGSPNTEAFF
NA	NA	TRBV14	TRBJ1-1	TGTGCCAGCAGCCAACTCCAGGGATGGGGCACTGAAGCTTTCTTT	CASSQLQGWGTEAFF
NA	TRBD1	TRBV7-9	TRBJ2-6	TGTGCCGAACAGGGGTATGGGGCCAACGTCCTGACTTTC	CAEQGYGANVLTF
NA	TRBD2	TRBV5-1	TRBJ2-1	TGCGCATCCTCATCCCCCCCCACTAAGCGGGAGGGCCTCGGTGAGCAGTTCTTC	CASSSPPTKREGLGEQFF
NA	TRBD1	TRBV28	TRBJ1-2	TGTGCCAGCGGCACCGGGACAGTTGGCTACACCTTC	CASGTGTVGYTF
NA	NA	TRBV9	TRBJ1-3	TGTGCCAGCAGCGTAGTGGGGGCGACCTCTGGAAACACCATATATTTT	CASSVVGATSGNTIYF
NA	TRBD1	TRBV27	TRBJ1-2	TGTGCCAGCAGTGACCGGGACAGGGGGTTTACCTATGGCTACACCTTC	CASSDRDRGFTYGYTF
NA	TRBD2	TRBV7-9	TRBJ2-1	TGTGCCAGCAGCTCGGGACTAGCCCGAAGTGAGCAGTTCTTC	CASSSGLARSEQFF
NA	TRBD2	TRBV15	TRBJ2-3	TGTGCCACCAGCAGAGAGTCTTCTGTCAAGCGGGAGAATCCCTGGAGCACAGATACGCAGTATTTT	CATSRESSVKRENPWSTDTQYF
many	NA	TRBV27	TRBJ1-2	TGTGCCAGCAGTCCGAGGGATTTCGACTATGGCTACACCTTC	CASSPRDFDYGYTF
NA	NA	TRBV3-1/TRBV3-2	TRBJ1-6	TGTGCCAGCAGCCACCAAAATCGGGGGGTGACTAATTCACCCCTCCACTTT	CASSHQNRGVTNSPLHF
NA	TRBD1	TRBV5-8	TRBJ1-2	TGTGCCAGCTTGGCGGGACAGTTCTATGGCTACACCTTC	CASLAGQFYGYTF
NA	NA	TRBV28	TRBJ2-7	TGTGCCAGCAGTTTATCGACACGCGGGTCCTACGAGCAGTACTTC	CASSLSTRGSYEQYF
NA	TRBD1	TRBV5-6	TRBJ1-2	TGTGCCAGCAGCTTGGTGTGGGACAGAGACTATGGCTACACCTTC	CASSLVWDRDYGYTF
NA	NA	TRBV11-2	TRBJ2-1	TGTGCCAGCGCCCTCGGGAACGGTGAGCAGTTCTTC	CASALGNGEQFF
NA	TRBD2	TRBV29-1	TRBJ2-1	TGCAGCGTTGCGGGAGGGTCCTACAATGAGCAGTTCTTC	CSVAGGSYNEQFF
NA	TRBD2	TRBV18	TRBJ2-7	TGTGCCAGCTCACCGGGACTAGCAGAGCCTAACTTC	CASSPGLAEPNF
NA	NA	TRBV27	TRBJ1-2	TGTGCCAGCAGGTTGGGGGGGAACTATGGCTACACCTTC	CASRLGGNYGYTF
NA	TRBD1	TRBV5-1	TRBJ2-3	TGCGCCAGCAGCTTGGGACAGGGGAGTCGTAAAGATACGCAGTATTTT	CASSLGQGSRKDTQYF
NA	TRBD2	TRBV5-4	TRBJ2-2	TGTGCCAGCAGCTTTACTAGCGGTCCCGGGGAGCTGTTTTTT	CASSFTSGPGELFF
NA	TRBD1	TRBV19	TRBJ1-1	TGTGCCAGTAGTATAGAAGGTGCCTGGGACAGGATCACTGAAGCTTTCTTT	CASSIEGAWDRITEAFF
NA	NA	TRBV12-2	TRBJ2-2	TGTGCAAGTCGCCCCCGTCCCAGGGAGGGAACCGGGGAGCTGTTTTTT	CASRPRPREGTGELFF
NA	TRBD2	TRBV2	TRBJ2-1	TGTGCCAGCCGCATTAGCGGGAGGAGGTATGAGCAGTTCTTC	CASRISGRRYEQFF
NA	NA	TRBV27	TRBJ2-2	TGTGCCAGCAGTTTAAGATTTTTCCTGACGCGACTCTCAAATACCGGGGAGCTGTTTTTT	CASSLRFFLTRLSNTGELFF
NA	TRBD1	TRBV15	TRBJ1-1	TGTGCCACCAGCAGAGACGGACAGGGGCGGAACACTGAAGCTTTCTTT	CATSRDGQGRNTEAFF
once	TRBD1	TRBV5-1	TRBJ1-1	TGCGCCAGCAGCCCTCCCAGGGGGCGAGGCACTGAAGCTTTCTTT	CASSPPRGRGTEAFF
NA	TRBD1	TRBV2	TRBJ1-5	TGTGCCAGCAGTATTGGACAGGGGGTAACGAGCAATCAGCCCCAGCATTTT	CASSIGQGVTSNQPQHF
NA	NA	TRBV27	TRBJ1-4	TGTGCCAGCAGTTTTGCGGGCGTTGGAGCTAATGAAAAACTGTTTTTT	CASSFAGVGANEKLFF
once	NA	TRBV28	TRBJ1-5	TGTGCCAGCAGTTTATTAGGGGGCAATCAGCCCCAGCATTTT	CASSLLGGNQPQHF
once	TRBD2	TRBV6-2/TRBV6-3	TRBJ2-5	TGTGCCAGCAGTTATGCTAGCGGGAGAGAGACCCAGTACTTC	CASSYASGRETQYF